A single sample is the source of the 30 T cell receptor beta chains below, sequenced in a study of cytomegalovirus exposure and HLA in healthy donors. PCR was performed using 60 Vbeta and 13 Jbeta primers. Repertoires were generated with immunoSEQ multiplex PCR, while TCRdb's copy carries only in-frame clones and drops some. The repertoire has 150,000 to 200,000 clones, around 86% of them found once; the top ten carry 6.5%. The specimen sequenced was PBMCs. The origin of the receptors is a woman aged 50 to 60 in good health and CMV-seropositive.

CDR3 amino acids: CASSSTIAGGKETQYF. Here the CDR3 DNA reads TGTGCCAGCAGTAGTACCATAGCGGGGGGAAAAGAGACCCAGTACTTC. The chain combines TRBV6-6 with TRBJ2-5, with 10 bases identical to TRBD2. Germline V lookup: CDR1 MNHNY, CDR2 SVGAGI (reference sequence). With 5 bases clipped from V and 3 bases from J, the junction kept 9 bases outside the gene matches. The CDR3 is 16 amino acids.

This clone was picked up one time. The gene calls are TRBV5-4 and TRBJ2-7, with D possibly TRBD1 on 5 matching bases. Germline V lookup: CDR1 SGHNT, CDR2 YYREEE (reference sequence). V was pared by 4 bases and J by 7 bases, with 12 bases between. This CDR3 spans 12 amino acids. Here the CDR3 DNA reads TGTGCCAGCAGCCTCCCACACAGGGAGCAGTACTTC. Protein: CASSLPHREQYF. The variable domain in full, completed from reference TRBV5-4 and TRBJ2-7, reads ETGVTQSPTHLIKTRGQQVTLRCSSQSGHNTVSWYQQALGQGPQFIFQYYREEENGRGNFPPRFSGLQFPNYSSELNVNALELDDSALYLCASSLPHREQYFGPGTRLTVT.

A remark on this clone: Since the CDR3 does not end with the conserved phenylalanine or tryptophan, this likely comes from a read error. The V gene is TRBV19, the J gene TRBJ2-7, with D maybe TRBD1 (5 bases). This CDR3 is 15 amino acids long. The germline V gene has CDR1 LNHDA and CDR2 SQIVND (reference sequence). Trimming removed 8 bases at V and 1 base at J, with 18 bases between. CDR3 loop: CASQRTPDSSYEQYL. CDR3 DNA sequence: TGTGCCAGTCAGAGGACACCCGACAGTTCCTACGAGCAGTACCTC.

The chain employs TRBV11-3 and TRBJ2-7, with a possible D match to TRBD1 (5 bases). The ends were cut back, 7 bases at V and 5 bases at J, with 21 bases in the middle. This CDR3 contains 15 residues. The V gene's germline CDR1 is SGHNT and CDR2 YENEEA. The CDR3 loop reads CASILAAGRPDEQYF. DNA for the CDR3: TGTGCCAGCATCCTGGCGGCAGGGCGGCCGGACGAGCAGTACTTC.

This clone appeared a few times. The J gene is TRBJ2-6, the V gene TRBV5-6, with D maybe TRBD1 (6 bases). V was shortened by 3 bases and J by 0 bases, with 10 bases between the two germline ends. This CDR3 is 16 amino acids long. Germline V gene lookup returns CDR1 SGHDT and CDR2 YYEEEE. The CDR3 reads CASSSIGGSGANVLTF. The CDR3 DNA sequence: TGTGCCAGCAGCTCAATAGGGGGCTCTGGGGCCAACGTCCTGACTTTC.

This clone was detected a few times. The chain combines TRBV5-1 with TRBJ1-6; D is perhaps TRBD1 (5 bases). Between the trimmed V and J ends, which lost 5 bases and 9 bases, there was a span of 21 bases. Per the germline V gene, CDR1 is SGHRS and CDR2 is YFSETQ. This CDR3 has 16 amino acids. DNA of the CDR3: TGCGCCAGCAGTTTACAACAAGACAGCAGGTTTTCACCCCTCCACTTT. Amino acids: CASSLQQDSRFSPLHF.

On this clone: The sample carries other DNA sequences with the same CDR3. The chain employs TRBV6-1 and TRBJ1-1, with D tentatively TRBD1 (5 bases). Trimming cost V 10 bases and J 5 bases, with 14 bases left between them. The CDR3 totals 12 residues. Germline V gives CDR1 MNHNS, CDR2 SASEGT. CDR3 DNA: TGTGCCACCTCTCCTCGGGGGACTGAAGCTTTCTTT. Protein sequence: CATSPRGTEAFF.

Remarks on this clone: At one boundary the junction diverges from the germline segment, which might be a read error. This chain links TRBV4-3 with TRBJ1-5; 8 nucleotides agree with TRBD1. The CDR3 runs to 18 residues. CDR1 is LGHNA and CDR2 is YSLEER in the germline V gene. CDR3 residues: CASSQGPAGQGAGQPRHF. For the CDR3, the DNA is TGCGCCAGCAGCCAGGGTCCGGCAGGGCAGGGGGCAGGGCAGCCCCGGCATTTT.

The chain combines TRBV6-6 with TRBJ1-2; weak D call: TRBD1 (5 bases). The CDR3 spans 14 residues. Germline V gives CDR1 MNHNY, CDR2 SVGAGI (reference sequence). V lost 5 bases, J lost 8 bases, and 18 bases lay in between. The CDR3 nucleotides read TGTGCCAGCAGTCTACTCGAAGGGGATCGAGGCTACACCTTC. It encodes CASSLLEGDRGYTF.

The chain is built from TRBV9 and TRBJ1-1; 7 nucleotides align to TRBD1. With V trimmed by 2 bases and J by 3 bases, 4 bases remained unmatched. The CDR3 spans 14 residues. Germline CDR1 reads SGDLS; CDR2 reads YYNGEE. The CDR3 nucleotides are TGTGCCAGCAGCGTCCGGGACAGAGACACTGAAGCTTTCTTT. Residues: CASSVRDRDTEAFF.

The V gene is TRBV19, the J gene TRBJ1-3; perhaps TRBD1 as D (6 bases). The CDR3 runs 16 residues. The germline gives CDR1 LNHDA, CDR2 SQIVND (reference sequence). Trimming took 4 bases from V and 2 from J, leaving 15 bases between them. The CDR3 protein is CASSTSLQGTGNTIYF. CDR3 bases: TGTGCCAGTAGTACGTCTCTTCAGGGGACTGGAAACACCATATATTTT.

The chain recombines TRBV9 with TRBJ1-1; a possible D gene is TRBD1 (6 bases). Germline V CDR1 and CDR2: SGDLS, YYNGEE. The CDR3 has 12 amino acids. V was shortened by 0 bases and J by 10 bases, with 10 bases between the two germline ends. CDR3 protein: CASSVEGGLAFF. For the CDR3, the DNA is TGTGCCAGCAGCGTAGAGGGGGGGCTAGCTTTCTTT.

The rearrangement links TRBV18 to TRBJ2-5; 13 bases match TRBD2. The DNA end favors TRBJ2-7, so the J call may be wrong. CDR3 length equals 16 residues. CDR1 KGHSH and CDR2 LQKENI come from the germline V gene. This CDR3 is CASSPSGLAGPYEQYF. In DNA form, the CDR3 reads TGTGCCAGCTCACCTTCGGGACTAGCGGGACCCTACGAGCAGTACTTC.

The rearrangement joins TRBV7-8 to TRBJ2-7; the D is unclear. The CDR3 consists of 15 residues. V was pared by 4 bases and J by 0 bases, with 13 bases between. CDR1 and CDR2 (germline): SGHVS, FQNEAQ. The DNA of the CDR3 is TGTGCCAGCAGCTCCAGCGCGAGCAACTCCTACGAGCAGTACTTC. It is translated as CASSSSASNSYEQYF.

V gene TRBV7-9 combines with J gene TRBJ2-7; tentative D call: TRBD2 (5 bases). The germline CDR1 and CDR2 sequences are SEHNR and FQNEAQ (reference sequence). Trimming left V 2 bases short and J 5 bases short, with 10 bases between. The CDR3 runs 13 residues. The CDR3 loop is CASSLFSGNEQYF. CDR3 in DNA: TGTGCCAGCAGCTTATTTTCCGGGAACGAGCAGTACTTC.

About this clone itself: The junction differs from germline at one of its ends, possibly a read error. The chain carries TRBV4-1 and TRBJ2-6, with 12 positions matching TRBD1. Germline V gene sequence: CDR1 MGHRA, CDR2 YSYEKL. The CDR3 runs to 17 residues. CDR3 amino acids: CASGTGTGGSGANGLTF. As DNA, the CDR3 is TGCGCCAGCGGAACCGGGACAGGGGGCTCTGGGGCCAACGGCCTGACTTTC.

The gene calls are TRBV6-1 and TRBJ1-1; 8 bases align to TRBD1. The germline V gene encodes CDR1 MNHNS and CDR2 SASEGT. CDR3 length: 15 amino acids. The V and J ends lost 2 bases and 8 bases, in that order; junction bases with no gene match: 10. CDR3 amino acids: CASSEPHPGGFEAFF. The CDR3 nucleotides are TGTGCCAGCAGTGAACCCCACCCAGGGGGCTTCGAAGCTTTCTTT.

The chain couples TRBV7-2 to TRBJ2-7; TRBD2 matches 9 bases. Germline CDR1 and CDR2: SGHTA and FQGNSA. The CDR3 spans 14 residues. Trimming removed 5 bases from V and 2 bases from J; junction bases left unmatched: 4. The CDR3 bases are TGTGCCAGCAGCCCTCGACTAGCGGCCTACGAGCAGTACTTC. Its translation: CASSPRLAAYEQYF. Combining the CDR3 with reference TRBV7-2 and TRBJ2-7 gives the whole variable domain GAGVSQSPSNKVTEKGKDVELRCDPISGHTALYWYRQSLGQGLEFLIYFQGNSAPDKSGLPSDRFSAERTGGSVSTLTIQRTQQEDSAVYLCASSPRLAAYEQYFGPGTRLTVT.

The chain employs TRBV27 and TRBJ2-2; D is unresolved. The CDR3 has 15 amino acids. Germline V gene data show CDR1 as MNHEY and CDR2 as SMNVEV (reference sequence). V was trimmed by 3 bases and J by 10 bases, leaving 18 bases between them. CDR3 nucleotide sequence: TGTGCCAGCAGTTTTGTACAGCAGAGTAAGGAGGAGCTGTTTTTT. This sequence encodes CASSFVQQSKEELFF.

V and J are TRBV30 and TRBJ2-2, with a weak D call TRBD1 (5 bases). The CDR3 is 11 residues long. V was clipped by 4 bases and J by 5 bases, with 5 bases between them. Looked up from germline, CDR1 is GTSNPN and CDR2 is SVGIG (reference sequence). The CDR3 is CAWKGTGELFF. The CDR3 bases are TGTGCCTGGAAGGGGACCGGGGAGCTGTTTTTT.

The V and J genes are TRBV19 and TRBJ1-1, with 10 bases identical to TRBD1. This CDR3 comprises 16 residues. From germline, CDR1 is LNHDA and CDR2 SQIVND (reference sequence). After removal of 5 bases from V and 6 bases from J, the junction contained 12 bases not matched to a gene. CDR3 nucleotide sequence: TGTGCCAGTAGTCCCCGGACAGGGGGGGTACCCCCTGAAGCTTTCTTT. Amino acid sequence: CASSPRTGGVPPEAFF.

This clone was counted once. This rearrangement joins TRBV18 to TRBJ2-7, with TRBD2 as a possible D gene (6 bases). The CDR3 is 13 amino acids. Germline V gene sequence: CDR1 KGHSH, CDR2 LQKENI. The germline V and J ends were trimmed by 3 bases and 4 bases, with 10 bases remaining between them. The CDR3 DNA follows: TGTGCCAGCTCACCGTGGAGGGAGTACGAGCAGTACTTC. Amino acids: CASSPWREYEQYF.

V and J are TRBV7-2 and TRBJ2-2, with 7 nucleotides matching TRBD1. Germline-derived CDR1 and CDR2 are SGHTA and FQGNSA. Trimming removed 3 bases from V and 3 bases from J; junction bases left unmatched: 1. The CDR3 totals 14 residues. Here the CDR3 reads CASSFQGDTGELFF. For the CDR3, the DNA is TGTGCCAGCAGCTTCCAGGGGGACACCGGGGAGCTGTTTTTT.

The gene calls are TRBV5-1 and TRBJ1-2, with 7 bases identical to TRBD1. V trimming: 2 bases; J trimming: 7 bases; junction bases outside the gene matches: 5. The V gene's germline CDR1 is SGHRS and CDR2 YFSETQ. The CDR3 consists of 13 residues. CDR3 sequence reads: CASSFDREAGYTF. The DNA for the CDR3 is TGCGCCAGCAGCTTCGACAGGGAGGCTGGCTACACCTTC. The whole variable domain, filled in from reference TRBV5-1 and TRBJ1-2, reads KAGVTQTPRYLIKTRGQQVTLSCSPISGHRSVSWYQQTPGQGLQFLFEYFSETQRNKGNFPGRFSGRQFSNSRSEMNVSTLELGDSALYLCASSFDREAGYTFGSGTRLTVV.

This clone was counted a single time. The rearrangement joins TRBV28 to TRBJ1-5; 8 bases line up with TRBD1. Germline V CDR1 and CDR2: MDHEN, SYDVKM. The J segment lost 2 bases and the V segment lost 8 bases, leaving 5 bases of the junction unmatched. This CDR3 region has 14 residues. The CDR3 sequence: CASGTGRRNQPQHF. CDR3 nucleotide sequence: TGTGCCAGCGGGACAGGTCGCCGCAATCAGCCCCAGCATTTT.

This chain connects TRBV18 to TRBJ2-7; maybe TRBD1 (6 bases). Trimming shortened V by 3 bases and J by 4 bases, and 13 bases separated the two germline ends. The germline CDR1 and CDR2 sequences are KGHSH and LQKENI. The CDR3 is made up of 14 amino acids. Here the CDR3 reads CASSPGAQGYEQYF. The CDR3 DNA reads TGTGCCAGCTCACCGGGGGCCCAGGGTTACGAGCAGTACTTC.

This chain uses TRBV5-1 with TRBJ2-2; a possible D gene is TRBD1 (5 bases). The CDR3 has 14 residues. Germline values: CDR1 SGHRS, CDR2 YFSETQ. V dropped 0 bases and J dropped 7 bases, with 10 bases sitting between them. This CDR3 reads CASSLGRADGELFF. The CDR3 nucleotides read TGCGCCAGCAGCTTGGGCAGGGCTGACGGGGAGCTGTTTTTT.

This clone was seen a handful of times. The chain uses TRBV7-8 and TRBJ2-5; D not resolved. The CDR3 consists of 13 residues. Germline values: CDR1 SGHVS, CDR2 FQNEAQ. The ends were cut back, 1 base at V and 2 bases at J, with 5 bases in the middle. CDR3: CASSLGLQETQYF. In DNA, the CDR3 is TGTGCCAGCAGCTTAGGACTGCAAGAGACCCAGTACTTC.

In the case of this clone: Additional DNA sequences in this sample encode the identical CDR3. The chain is built from TRBV7-8 and TRBJ1-1, with D perhaps matching TRBD1 (6 bases). V lost 4 bases to trimming and J lost 1 base, with 7 bases between them. The CDR3 totals 13 residues. Per the germline V gene, CDR1 is SGHVS and CDR2 is FQNEAQ. The CDR3 sequence is CASSSRGNTEAFF. The CDR3 DNA reads as TGTGCCAGCAGCTCCAGGGGGAACACTGAAGCTTTCTTT.

The chain uses TRBV4-1 and TRBJ2-1, with D possibly TRBD2 on 5 matching bases. Germline CDR1 is MGHRA and CDR2 is YSYEKL. The CDR3 has 15 residues. The V gene lost 3 bases and the J gene lost 8 bases, with 17 bases spanning the gap. The CDR3 loop reads CASSQDPSLGDEQFF. The DNA for the CDR3 is TGCGCCAGCAGCCAGGACCCTTCGTTGGGAGATGAGCAGTTCTTC.